A selection of T cell receptor beta chains follows, all from one sample in a study of breast tumors, draining lymph nodes, adjacent tissues. Via MiXCR, TCRdb re-called the multiplex PCR reads, giving one row per CDR3 protein. The sample has 83,000 or so distinct CDR3 sequences, roughly a fifth seen once. Sequenced: axillary lymph node tissue. The receptors were sampled from a female donor with breast cancer. Some clones in this sample may be carry-over from other donors' samples. CDR3s include the opening cysteine and the closing phenylalanine or tryptophan. The D gene is left open where the match is weak. The size field is filled for only some rows; it gives once, few, many or a size class.

TRBD1	many	TRBV5-1	TRBJ1-3	14	CASSGTGSGNTIYF	TGCGCCAGCAGCGGGACAGGGTCTGGAAACACCATATATTTT
NA	many	TRBV5-1	TRBJ2-7	12	CASSLGGGEQYF	TGCGCCAGCAGCTTGGGAGGGGGGGAGCAGTACTTC
NA	many	TRBV6-1	TRBJ2-3	13	CASRTGMRDTQYF	TGTGCCAGCAGAACAGGGATGCGAGATACGCAGTATTTT
NA	NA	TRBV27	TRBJ2-3	16	CASSPGSHTSTDTQYF	TGTGCCAGCAGTCCCGGGAGCCACACCTCCACAGATACGCAGTATTTT
NA	few	TRBV9	TRBJ2-5	14	CASSVGGSQETQYF	TGTGCCAGCAGCGTAGGGGGGTCCCAAGAGACCCAGTACTTC
TRBD2	many	TRBV6-2/TRBV6-3	TRBJ2-3	19	CASSYSRGLAGGRTDTQYF	TGTGCCAGCAGTTACTCGAGGGGACTAGCGGGAGGGCGTACAGATACGCAGTATTTT
TRBD1	NA	TRBV4-3	TRBJ1-4	17	CASSPGTGGEAGEKLFF	TGCGCCAGCAGCCCCGGGACAGGGGGCGAAGCGGGTGAAAAACTGTTTTTT
NA	many	TRBV27	TRBJ2-7	12	CASSPNYYEQYF	TGTGCCAGCAGCCCTAATTACTACGAGCAGTACTTC
NA	NA	TRBV5-4	TRBJ1-5	14	CASRLPGLNQPQHF	TGTGCCAGCAGGTTACCGGGACTGAATCAGCCCCAGCATTTT
NA	few	TRBV3-1	TRBJ1-1	12	CASSHWNEGAFF	TGTGCCAGCAGCCATTGGAACGAGGGAGCTTTCTTT
NA	many	TRBV7-2	TRBJ2-7	15	CASSSSGAYSYEQYF	TGTGCCAGCAGTTCGTCCGGGGCTTACTCCTACGAGCAGTACTTC